The 10 T cell receptor beta chains presented below share a single source sample, sequenced in a study of T-cell memory formation after mild COVID-19. TCRdb fed the 5' RACE reads into MiXCR, producing one record per CDR3 protein. The data contain just under 550,000 distinct CDR3 sequences, over 20% of them seen just once; the ten biggest clones take up under 15%. Sequencing was done on a sample of PBMCs or a T cell subset sorted from them (not recorded which). Source of these receptors: an adult woman who had mild COVID-19 (a few samples of this study predate the infection). Cell type and time point are not known.

This clonotype has only a few counts. CDR3 sequence: CAISPGNTEAFF. Written as DNA, the CDR3 is TGTGCCATCAGTCCGGGGAACACTGAAGCTTTCTTT. The chain is built from TRBV10-3 and TRBJ1-1; the D is unclear. V dropped 5 bases and J dropped 1 base, with 5 bases sitting between them. This CDR3 region has 12 residues. The germline V gene has CDR1 ENHRY and CDR2 SYGVKD.

This rearrangement joins TRBV6-4 to TRBJ1-1; D gene unclear. The CDR3 is 15 amino acids. In germline, CDR1 is MRHNA, CDR2 SNTAGT. Trimming shortened V by 5 bases and J by 1 base, and 14 bases separated the two germline ends. The CDR3 is CASSQDPQGNTEAFF. The CDR3 nucleotides read TGTGCCAGCAGTCAGGACCCCCAAGGGAACACTGAAGCTTTCTTT.

The chain is built from TRBV29-1 and TRBJ1-1; D call uncertain. The CDR3 extends over 15 amino acids. The germline V gene has CDR1 SQVTM and CDR2 ANQGSEA. Trimming took off 3 bases at V and 1 base at J, with 15 bases between the two ends. The CDR3: CSVERPGRENTEAFF. CDR3 coding DNA: TGCAGCGTTGAGCGGCCAGGTAGAGAGAACACTGAAGCTTTCTTT.

This clonotype appeared a single time. The chain combines TRBV27 with TRBJ1-5; no definite D call. Deletions cut 0 bases from V and 0 bases from J, with 9 bases between. Germline CDR1 MNHEY, CDR2 SMNVEV (reference sequence). The CDR3 loop spans 16 amino acids. CDR3 sequence reads: CASSLSWDYSNQPQHF. The CDR3 DNA sequence: TGTGCCAGCAGTTTATCGTGGGATTATAGCAATCAGCCCCAGCATTTT.

The chain links TRBV6-5 to TRBJ2-4; D not certain. This CDR3 has 14 amino acids. From germline, CDR1 is MNHEY and CDR2 SVGAGI. V lost 6 bases to trimming and J lost 9 bases, with 18 bases between them. The CDR3 DNA reads as TGTGCCAGCAGGGACGCGGCACCGGAGAGCATTCAGTACTTC. This encodes CASRDAAPESIQYF.

This clonotype was counted between two and nine times. The gene calls are TRBV12-3 or TRBV12-4 and TRBJ2-1; a weak D match, TRBD2 (6 bases). V lost 4 bases to trimming and J lost 7 bases, with 17 bases between them. The CDR3 covers 15 residues. The CDR3 loop is CASSSGTLIWNEQFF. CDR3 sequence (DNA): TGTGCCAGCAGTTCCGGGACTCTAATCTGGAATGAGCAGTTCTTC.

In its sample, this clonotype was seen a few times. The V call is TRBV5-1, the J call TRBJ2-7; 10 bases fit TRBD2. Germline CDR1 is SGHRS and CDR2 is YFSETQ. This CDR3 region has 15 residues. V gave up 5 bases and J gave up 6 bases; unmatched junction bases: 11. The CDR3 DNA sequence: TGCGCCAGCAGTGTGACTAGCGGGCCCTCTGGCGAGCAGTACTTC. This codes for CASSVTSGPSGEQYF. Full variable domain (outside the CDR3, taken from reference TRBV5-1 and TRBJ2-7): KAGVTQTPRYLIKTRGQQVTLSCSPISGHRSVSWYQQTPGQGLQFLFEYFSETQRNKGNFPGRFSGRQFSNSRSEMNVSTLELGDSALYLCASSVTSGPSGEQYFGPGTRLTVT.

This clonotype has only a few counts. The chain joins TRBV29-1 to TRBJ2-7; a possible D gene is TRBD2 (5 bases). V was pared by 4 bases and J by 2 bases, with 12 bases between. The CDR3 sequence is 13 residues long. CDR1 and CDR2 from the germline V gene are SQVTM and ANQGSEA. CDR3 sequence reads: CSVGRGSTYEQYF. DNA of the CDR3: TGCAGCGTTGGCCGGGGTTCGACCTACGAGCAGTACTTC.

The chain links TRBV6-2 or TRBV6-3 to TRBJ2-1; possibly TRBD2 for D (5 bases). The V gene lost 3 bases and the J gene lost 3 bases, with 12 bases spanning the gap. The CDR3 spans 15 residues. In germline, CDR1 is MNHEY, CDR2 SVGEGT. The CDR3 coding sequence is TGTGCCAGCAGTTATGAACTAGGACTCTACAATGAGCAGTTCTTC. Translation gives CASSYELGLYNEQFF.

J is TRBJ1-6 and V is TRBV5-1; 10 bases fit TRBD1. The CDR3 loop spans 16 amino acids. Germline-derived CDR1 and CDR2 are SGHRS and YFSETQ. The V gene end was trimmed by 0 bases and the J gene end by 7 bases; junction bases not matched to a gene: 4. Here the CDR3 DNA reads TGCGCCAGCAGCTTGGGGGACAGGGGAGTGAATTCACCCCTCCACTTT. This gives the protein CASSLGDRGVNSPLHF.